The rows below give T cell receptor beta chains drawn from one sample of a study of cytomegalovirus exposure and HLA in healthy donors. Sequencing used immunoSEQ multiplex PCR; TCRdb keeps in-frame clones, though not all of them. This table holds roughly 150,000 clones, 75% to 90% found once. Input material: PBMCs. The source is a young woman in good health and CMV-seronegative. Each CDR3 is given with its conserved first and last residue. A D gene is named only where the DNA matches it firmly. Clone size is not always given. Where it is, it says once, few, many or a class for expanded clones.

CDR3nt: TGCAGTGCGTGGGACAACCATGGCTACACCTTC
CDR3aa: CSAWDNHGYTF
abundance: few
j_gene: TRBJ1-2
v_gene: TRBV20-1
d_gene: -

CDR3nt: TGTGCCAGCAGTTACTCGCCACCCGGGACAAATGGCTACACCTTC
CDR3aa: CASSYSPPGTNGYTF
abundance: few
j_gene: TRBJ1-2
v_gene: TRBV6-5
d_gene: -

CDR3nt: TGTGCCAGCAGCTCCGGACAACTAACCAGCCAGCCCCAGCATTTT
CDR3aa: CASSSGQLTSQPQHF
abundance: -
j_gene: TRBJ1-5
v_gene: TRBV7-9
d_gene: -

CDR3nt: TGTGCCACCTACAGGGAAACTGAAGCTTTCTTT
CDR3aa: CATYRETEAFF
abundance: few
j_gene: TRBJ1-1
v_gene: TRBV6-5
d_gene: -

CDR3nt: TGTGCCAGCAGCCCCATCTCCCAGGGTAACACCGGGGAGCTGTTTTTT
CDR3aa: CASSPISQGNTGELFF
abundance: -
j_gene: TRBJ2-2
v_gene: TRBV7-6
d_gene: -

CDR3nt: TGCGCCAGCAGCCATACAGGGGGCCAAGAGACCCAGTACTTC
CDR3aa: CASSHTGGQETQYF
abundance: once
j_gene: TRBJ2-5
v_gene: TRBV4-3
d_gene: TRBD1

CDR3nt: TGCAGCGCCACACAGGAGAGCTCCTACAATGAGCAGTTCTTC
CDR3aa: CSATQESSYNEQFF
abundance: -
j_gene: TRBJ2-1
v_gene: TRBV29-1
d_gene: -

CDR3nt: TGTGCCAGCAGCGTAGATCCGGGGGGCAGACTCCAAGAGACCCAGTACTTC
CDR3aa: CASSVDPGGRLQETQYF
abundance: -
j_gene: TRBJ2-5
v_gene: TRBV9
d_gene: -

CDR3nt: TGTGCCAGCAGCGGACAGGCAGAAAACACTGAAGCTTTCTTT
CDR3aa: CASSGQAENTEAFF
abundance: -
j_gene: TRBJ1-1
v_gene: TRBV2
d_gene: TRBD1

CDR3nt: TGTGCCAGCAGGGGGGCGGACTATGGCTACACCTTC
CDR3aa: CASRGADYGYTF
abundance: -
j_gene: TRBJ1-2
v_gene: TRBV11-2
d_gene: -

CDR3nt: TGCGCCAGCAGCTTGCGACCAACAGGGGGAACGGACACTGAAGCTTTCTTT
CDR3aa: CASSLRPTGGTDTEAFF
abundance: -
j_gene: TRBJ1-1
v_gene: TRBV5-1
d_gene: TRBD1

CDR3nt: TGCGCCAGCCGCCCCACAGGGGGCGCCTCCTACGAGCAGTACTTC
CDR3aa: CASRPTGGASYEQYF
abundance: -
j_gene: TRBJ2-7
v_gene: TRBV5-1
d_gene: TRBD1

CDR3nt: TGTGCCAGCAGCCCCGCCGTTGGGGCACCAAAGTTCTACGAGCAGTACTTC
CDR3aa: CASSPAVGAPKFYEQYF
abundance: -
j_gene: TRBJ2-7
v_gene: TRBV5-4
d_gene: -

CDR3nt: TGTGCCAGCTCACCATTAGATAGCGCAGATACGCAGTATTTT
CDR3aa: CASSPLDSADTQYF
abundance: -
j_gene: TRBJ2-3
v_gene: TRBV18
d_gene: -

CDR3nt: TGTGCCAGCAGTTACTCGGGCCTTTCTAATGAAAAACTGTTTTTT
CDR3aa: CASSYSGLSNEKLFF
abundance: -
j_gene: TRBJ1-4
v_gene: TRBV6-5
d_gene: -

CDR3nt: TGTGCCAGCAGCTCTATACAGGGGGACTATGGCTACACCTTC
CDR3aa: CASSSIQGDYGYTF
abundance: once
j_gene: TRBJ1-2
v_gene: TRBV7-9
d_gene: TRBD1

CDR3nt: TGTGCCAGCAGCTTGCTGGGTAGCGGGAGCACAGATACGCAGTATTTT
CDR3aa: CASSLLGSGSTDTQYF
abundance: -
j_gene: TRBJ2-3
v_gene: TRBV7-2
d_gene: TRBD2

CDR3nt: TGTGCCAGCATGGGTAGGACTTCCGAGCAGTACTTC
CDR3aa: CASMGRTSEQYF
abundance: -
j_gene: TRBJ2-7
v_gene: TRBV7-9
d_gene: -

CDR3nt: TGTGCCAGCAGCGGGGGACAGGGGGCGCGATATGGCTACACCTTC
CDR3aa: CASSGGQGARYGYTF
abundance: -
j_gene: TRBJ1-2
v_gene: TRBV5-4
d_gene: TRBD1

CDR3nt: TGTGCCTGGAGGATCCCAGGGGATGAAAAACTGTTTTTT
CDR3aa: CAWRIPGDEKLFF
abundance: -
j_gene: TRBJ1-4
v_gene: TRBV30
d_gene: -

CDR3nt: TGTGCCAGCAGCTTTGGGAGATACGAGCAGTACTTC
CDR3aa: CASSFGRYEQYF
abundance: -
j_gene: TRBJ2-7
v_gene: TRBV7-2
d_gene: -

CDR3nt: TGTGCCAGCAGGCCCCCCCCAGGGGACACTGAAGCTTTCTTT
CDR3aa: CASRPPPGDTEAFF
abundance: -
j_gene: TRBJ1-1
v_gene: TRBV25-1
d_gene: -

CDR3nt: TGTGCCAGCAGCTCTCGTGGCCATCAGGTCGCAGATACGCAGTATTTT
CDR3aa: CASSSRGHQVADTQYF
abundance: -
j_gene: TRBJ2-3
v_gene: TRBV9
d_gene: -

CDR3nt: TGTGCCAGCAGCTTAGGGGATGCGGGGTACAATCAGCCCCAGCATTTT
CDR3aa: CASSLGDAGYNQPQHF
abundance: -
j_gene: TRBJ1-5
v_gene: TRBV7-9
d_gene: -

CDR3nt: TGTGCCAGCAGCGCCCGAGACATCCTTGCCGAGCAGTACTTC
CDR3aa: CASSARDILAEQYF
abundance: few
j_gene: TRBJ2-7
v_gene: TRBV9
d_gene: -

CDR3nt: TGTGCCAGCAGCTTAGGGGGACAGGTGATTTACGAGCAGTACTTC
CDR3aa: CASSLGGQVIYEQYF
abundance: -
j_gene: TRBJ2-7
v_gene: TRBV13
d_gene: TRBD1

CDR3nt: TGCGCCAGCAGCCATCCCGGGGAGGGCCGTGATGAGCAGTTCTTC
CDR3aa: CASSHPGEGRDEQFF
abundance: -
j_gene: TRBJ2-1
v_gene: TRBV4-3
d_gene: TRBD2

CDR3nt: TGTGCCAGCAGTTTAAACGGGGGCACAGATACGCAGTATTTT
CDR3aa: CASSLNGGTDTQYF
abundance: few
j_gene: TRBJ2-3
v_gene: TRBV27
d_gene: -

CDR3nt: TGTGCCACTAGATCGAGGCCCGTCACCTACGAGCAGTACTTC
CDR3aa: CATRSRPVTYEQYF
abundance: -
j_gene: TRBJ2-7
v_gene: TRBV27
d_gene: -

CDR3nt: TGTGCCAGCAGCTCATCCTTCGAGGCGCCCCGAACTGAAGCTTTCTTT
CDR3aa: CASSSSFEAPRTEAFF
abundance: -
j_gene: TRBJ1-1
v_gene: TRBV7-9
d_gene: -

CDR3nt: TGTGCCAGCAACTGGGGGGGTCAGCGAGAGACCCAGTACTTC
CDR3aa: CASNWGGQRETQYF
abundance: -
j_gene: TRBJ2-5
v_gene: TRBV2
d_gene: TRBD2

CDR3nt: TGTGCCAGCAGCGGGAGGAGGCGTTCTCAAGAGACCCAGTACTTC
CDR3aa: CASSGRRRSQETQYF
abundance: -
j_gene: TRBJ2-5
v_gene: TRBV7-9
d_gene: -

CDR3nt: TGTGCCATCAGTGAGCCACAGGGCGGCGAAGAGACCCAGTACTTC
CDR3aa: CAISEPQGGEETQYF
abundance: -
j_gene: TRBJ2-5
v_gene: TRBV10-3
d_gene: -

CDR3nt: TGCGCCAGCAGCTTGGCAGGGAATTCCTACAATGAGCAGTTCTTC
CDR3aa: CASSLAGNSYNEQFF
abundance: -
j_gene: TRBJ2-1
v_gene: TRBV5-1
d_gene: -

CDR3nt: TGTGCCAGCAGCTTGGCTTCTAGGTCGGACCAAGAGACCCAGTACTTC
CDR3aa: CASSLASRSDQETQYF
abundance: -
j_gene: TRBJ2-5
v_gene: TRBV7-9
d_gene: -

CDR3nt: TGTGCCAGCAGTTATCGCAGGGGACCTTATGGCTACACCTTC
CDR3aa: CASSYRRGPYGYTF
abundance: -
j_gene: TRBJ1-2
v_gene: TRBV6-5
d_gene: -

CDR3nt: TGTGCCAGCAGTTTATCCGGATATCGAACAGACAATGAGCAGTTCTTC
CDR3aa: CASSLSGYRTDNEQFF
abundance: -
j_gene: TRBJ2-1
v_gene: TRBV27
d_gene: -

CDR3nt: TGTGCCAGCAGCTTCCAAGCGGGTTCGAACACCGGGGAGCTGTTTTTT
CDR3aa: CASSFQAGSNTGELFF
abundance: -
j_gene: TRBJ2-2
v_gene: TRBV7-2
d_gene: -

CDR3nt: TGTGCCAGCAGACTATCTTGGGAAGAGACCCAGTACTTC
CDR3aa: CASRLSWEETQYF
abundance: once
j_gene: TRBJ2-5
v_gene: TRBV6-8
d_gene: -

CDR3nt: TGTGCCAGCAGCCCACAACAGGGTACCTATGGCTACACCTTC
CDR3aa: CASSPQQGTYGYTF
abundance: -
j_gene: TRBJ1-2
v_gene: TRBV7-2
d_gene: -

CDR3nt: TGTGCCAGCAGACAGGGATTGGGGACTGAAGCTTTCTTT
CDR3aa: CASRQGLGTEAFF
abundance: few
j_gene: TRBJ1-1
v_gene: TRBV25-1
d_gene: -

CDR3nt: TGTGCCAGCAGCTTAATCCGACAGGGGCCGAACACTGAAGCTTTCTTT
CDR3aa: CASSLIRQGPNTEAFF
abundance: -
j_gene: TRBJ1-1
v_gene: TRBV7-3
d_gene: TRBD1

CDR3nt: TGTGCCAGCAGCTTAATAGGAGACAGTTCCTATGGCTACACCTTC
CDR3aa: CASSLIGDSSYGYTF
abundance: -
j_gene: TRBJ1-2
v_gene: TRBV7-9
d_gene: -

CDR3nt: TGTGCCAGCTGCACACAGGGGAACACTGAAGCTTTCTTT
CDR3aa: CASCTQGNTEAFF
abundance: -
j_gene: TRBJ1-1
v_gene: TRBV18
d_gene: -

CDR3nt: TGTGCCAGCTCACCACTTACTACCGGGACAGGGGGTAGGGCCTACGAGCAGTACTTC
CDR3aa: CASSPLTTGTGGRAYEQYF
abundance: -
j_gene: TRBJ2-7
v_gene: TRBV18
d_gene: TRBD1

CDR3nt: TGTGCCAGCAGTTTAAAGGGCAGGGGGTCGGACATTCAGTACTTC
CDR3aa: CASSLKGRGSDIQYF
abundance: -
j_gene: TRBJ2-4
v_gene: TRBV27
d_gene: TRBD1